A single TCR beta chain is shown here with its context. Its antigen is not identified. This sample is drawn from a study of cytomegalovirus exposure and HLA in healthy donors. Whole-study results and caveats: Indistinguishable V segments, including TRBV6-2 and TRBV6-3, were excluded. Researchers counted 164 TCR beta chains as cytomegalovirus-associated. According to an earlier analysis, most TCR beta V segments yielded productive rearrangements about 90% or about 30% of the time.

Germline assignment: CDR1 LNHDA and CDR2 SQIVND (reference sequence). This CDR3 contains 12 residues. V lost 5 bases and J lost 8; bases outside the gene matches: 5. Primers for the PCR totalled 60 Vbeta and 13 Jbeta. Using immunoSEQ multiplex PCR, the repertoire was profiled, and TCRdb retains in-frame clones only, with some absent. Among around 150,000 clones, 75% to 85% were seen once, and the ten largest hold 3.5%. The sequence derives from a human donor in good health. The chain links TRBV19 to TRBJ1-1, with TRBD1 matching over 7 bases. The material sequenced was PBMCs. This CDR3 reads CASSVRQGEAFF. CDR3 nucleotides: TGTGCCAGTAGTGTCCGACAGGGCGAAGCTTTCTTT.